This T cell receptor (beta chain) was sequenced for a study of shared clonotypes between healthy human individuals (TCRdb year 2020). With regard to the full study: A couple of women and a few men aged 18 to 49 years were included in the cohort. For each donor, CD4 naive and CD4 memory were each given three plates, CD8 naive was given two plates, and CD8 memory was given one plate. To estimate repertoire size and how much clonotypes are shared between individuals, the study performed deep sequencing of blood TCR repertoires from a handful of healthy adults. To increase sequencing depth and limit assay-specific biases, TCR repertoire library preparation and sequencing were carried out by different laboratories using diverse techniques. Leukapheresis yielded between about 0.94 and 10 billion PBMCs per donor. Findings and caveats that apply to the study as a whole: Only blood was sampled, and tissue TCR repertoires likely differ from those in blood. Rarefaction of sorted-subset datasets indicated incomplete sequencing despite the large sequencing depth. Larger estimated clonotype richness was generally found for naive subsets than for memory subsets. Pairwise subsampling indicated that sequencing depth was expected to affect the degree of clonotype sharing among donors. Compared with non-shared clonotypes, the clonotypes found in all four sorted-subset donors had higher generation probabilities. The small number of donors limited the genetic and exposure-history diversity represented. When a handful of donors were compared, the shared fraction of clonotypes was approximately 5% for naive CD4, about 4% for naive CD8, 2% to 2.5% for memory CD4, and less than 0.5% for memory CD8.

A remark on this clone: The target of this receptor is not known. No base qualities exist here, and no much larger clone lies one base off it. Other DNA variants within this sample encode the same CDR3.

Donors were healthy HIV-negative adults with no recently reported acute infections or vaccinations. Only Caucasian adults living in Nashville, Tennessee, USA were represented among the donors. CD4+ T cells were enriched by magnetic negative selection, after which naive cells were positively selected on CD45RA and the negative fraction was taken as the memory subset. Blood was collected by leukapheresis, and PBMCs were isolated by Ficoll-Histopaque density gradient centrifugation and then cryopreserved in liquid nitrogen vapor phase. Analytical flow cytometry was used to check the purity and quantity of each magnetically sorted T cell population. Genomic DNA was isolated from each sorted fraction and quantified by UV absorbance on a Nanodrop 2000c. CDR1 is given as LNHDA and CDR2 as SQIVND, both from the germline V gene (reference sequence). V is clipped by 1 base and J by 8 bases, and the sequence between their germline boundaries is 9 bases long. From its cysteine to its phenylalanine, the CDR3 spans 13 amino acids. The only DNA kept is the CDR3, 39 bases in frame from the first base.

TCR CDR3 regions were amplified from genomic DNA by multiplex PCR using the deep immunoSEQ assay. Extracted genomic DNA from each cell subset was distributed evenly across all wells of several immunoSEQ 96-well plates, and each plate was treated as a replicate. For sorted subsets, around 200 ng genomic DNA, equal to 25,000 to 35,000 T cell genomes, was loaded into each replicate PCR. Purified libraries were measured with a Qubit 3.0 fluorometer, size-checked on a Bioanalyzer 2100, and measured again with the KAPA Library Quantification kit. A separate single-read 150-cycle Illumina NextSeq 550 flow cell was used to sequence each immunoSEQ 96-well plate. On the authors' methods: The immunoSEQ output contained only junctional sequences without quality scores, so filtering could not match that applied to full-length reads. Sequences were annotated with PyIR, a Python wrapper for IgBLAST v1.9, and V/J genes and CDR3 were assigned using IMGT germline references. Reads with weak V/J assignments (E-value above 1e-6), missing CDR3, stop codons, out-of-frame junctions, or ambiguous translated residues were removed. V3J clonotypes were defined as sequences sharing an identical inferred V gene, J gene, and CDR3 amino acid sequence. Percentage overlap between repertoires was calculated by dividing the number of shared unique clonotypes by the size of the smaller repertoire. Three approaches were used to assess repertoire richness: RTK rarefaction, the Chao1 estimator, and Recon v2.1 estimates of unobserved clonotypes. Generation probabilities were computed with OLGA for all TCRbeta clonotypes obtained by the gDNA method from four donors. TCRdb provides this immuneACCESS table in a form limited to in-frame rearrangements. Some clones are lacking; in checked studies, under half of them reflect an unresolved V gene, and why the rest are absent is not known. V, J and clone size are taken as reported in that table, and D and trimming were inferred from the DNA itself. Here the sample has under 1,100,000 clones; around 76% occur a single time. The ten largest make up approximately 1.5% of the sample.

The clonotype originates from a man younger than 35 in good health. The source material was memory CD4+ T cells sorted from blood. The intended sense of this specimen's cell subset or site label: CD45RA-negative fraction. Recombination joined TRBV19 with TRBJ2-1; the D gene is possibly TRBD2, with 6 bases matching. CDR3 region: CASSIGRGDEQFF. At the DNA level, the sequence is TGTGCCAGTAGTATAGGGCGGGGTGATGAGCAGTTCTTC.